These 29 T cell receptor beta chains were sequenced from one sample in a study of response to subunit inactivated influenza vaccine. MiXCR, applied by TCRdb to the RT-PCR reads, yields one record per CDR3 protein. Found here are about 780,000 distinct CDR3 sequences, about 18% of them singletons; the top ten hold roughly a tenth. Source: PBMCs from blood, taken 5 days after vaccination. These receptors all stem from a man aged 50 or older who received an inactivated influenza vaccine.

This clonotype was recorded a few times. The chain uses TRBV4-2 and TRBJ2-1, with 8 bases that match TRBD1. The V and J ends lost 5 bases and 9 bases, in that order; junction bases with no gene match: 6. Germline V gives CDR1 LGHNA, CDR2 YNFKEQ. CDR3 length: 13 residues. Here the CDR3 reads CASSNTGGVEQFF. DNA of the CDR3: TGTGCCAGCAGCAACACAGGGGGTGTTGAGCAGTTCTTC.

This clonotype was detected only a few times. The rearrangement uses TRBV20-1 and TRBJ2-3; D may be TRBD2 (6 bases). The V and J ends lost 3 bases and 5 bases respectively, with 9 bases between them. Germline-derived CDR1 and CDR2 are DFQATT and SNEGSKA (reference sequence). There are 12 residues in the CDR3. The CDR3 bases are TGCAGTGCTAGTAAAGCGGGAGATACGCAGTATTTT. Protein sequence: CSASKAGDTQYF.

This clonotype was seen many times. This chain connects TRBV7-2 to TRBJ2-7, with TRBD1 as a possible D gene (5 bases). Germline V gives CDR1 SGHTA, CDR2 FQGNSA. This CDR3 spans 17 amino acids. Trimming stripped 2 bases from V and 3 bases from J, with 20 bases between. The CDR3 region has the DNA TGTGCCAGCAGCTTATCTATCTTCAGGGATGAAATCTACGAGCAGTACTTC. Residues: CASSLSIFRDEIYEQYF. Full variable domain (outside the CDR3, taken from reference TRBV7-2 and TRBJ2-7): GAGVSQSPSNKVTEKGKDVELRCDPISGHTALYWYRQSLGQGLEFLIYFQGNSAPDKSGLPSDRFSAERTGGSVSTLTIQRTQQEDSAVYLCASSLSIFRDEIYEQYFGPGTRLTVT.

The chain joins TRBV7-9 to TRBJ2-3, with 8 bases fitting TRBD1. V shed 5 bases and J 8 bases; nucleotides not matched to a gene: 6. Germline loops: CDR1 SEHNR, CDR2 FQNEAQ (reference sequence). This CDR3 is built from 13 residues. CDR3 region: CASSVDRAGTQYF. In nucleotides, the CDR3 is TGTGCCAGCAGCGTGGACAGGGCTGGTACGCAGTATTTT.

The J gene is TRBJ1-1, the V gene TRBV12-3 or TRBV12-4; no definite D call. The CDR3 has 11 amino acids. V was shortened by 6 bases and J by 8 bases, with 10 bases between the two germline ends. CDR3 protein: CASSNPTEAFF. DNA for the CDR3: TGTGCCAGCAGCAATCCAACCGAAGCTTTCTTT.

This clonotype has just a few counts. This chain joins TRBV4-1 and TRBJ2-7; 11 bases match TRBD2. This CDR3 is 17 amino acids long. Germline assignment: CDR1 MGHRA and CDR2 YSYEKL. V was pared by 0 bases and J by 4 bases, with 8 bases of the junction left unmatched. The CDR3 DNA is TGCGCCAGCAGCCAAGAAACGACTAGCGGGGTCGGTTACGAGCAGTACTTC. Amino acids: CASSQETTSGVGYEQYF.

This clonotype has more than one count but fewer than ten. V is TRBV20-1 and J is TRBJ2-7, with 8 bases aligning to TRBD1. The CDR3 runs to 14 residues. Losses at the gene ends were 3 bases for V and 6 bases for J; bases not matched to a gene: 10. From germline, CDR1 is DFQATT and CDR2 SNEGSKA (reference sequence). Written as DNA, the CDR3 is TGCAGTGCTAGCTCCGGGACAGGCCCTCGCGAGCAGTACTTC. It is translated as CSASSGTGPREQYF.

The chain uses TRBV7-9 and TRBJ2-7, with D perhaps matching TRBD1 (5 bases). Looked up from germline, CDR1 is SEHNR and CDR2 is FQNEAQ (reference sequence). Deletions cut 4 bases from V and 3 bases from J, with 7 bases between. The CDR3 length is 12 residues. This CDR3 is CASSSDNYEQYF. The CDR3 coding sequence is TGTGCCAGCAGCTCGGACAACTACGAGCAGTACTTC.

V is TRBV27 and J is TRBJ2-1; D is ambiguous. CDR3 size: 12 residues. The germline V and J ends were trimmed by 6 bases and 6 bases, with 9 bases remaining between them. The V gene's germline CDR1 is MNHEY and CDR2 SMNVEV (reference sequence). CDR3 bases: TGTGCCAGCAGAGAAGTTTCCAATGAGCAGTTCTTC. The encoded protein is CASREVSNEQFF.

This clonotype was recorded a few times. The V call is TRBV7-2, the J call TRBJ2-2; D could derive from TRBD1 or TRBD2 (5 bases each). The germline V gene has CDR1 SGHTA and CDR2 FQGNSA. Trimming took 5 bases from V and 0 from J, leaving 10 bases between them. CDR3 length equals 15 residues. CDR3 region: CASSQGRANTGELFF. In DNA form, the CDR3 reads TGTGCCAGCAGCCAGGGACGAGCGAACACCGGGGAGCTGTTTTTT.

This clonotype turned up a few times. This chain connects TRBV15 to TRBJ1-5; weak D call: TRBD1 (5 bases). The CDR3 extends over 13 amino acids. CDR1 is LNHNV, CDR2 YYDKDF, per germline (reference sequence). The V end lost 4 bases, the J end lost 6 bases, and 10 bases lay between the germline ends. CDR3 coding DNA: TGTGCCACCAGCACCCCAGGGAGTCAGCCCCAGCATTTT. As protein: CATSTPGSQPQHF.

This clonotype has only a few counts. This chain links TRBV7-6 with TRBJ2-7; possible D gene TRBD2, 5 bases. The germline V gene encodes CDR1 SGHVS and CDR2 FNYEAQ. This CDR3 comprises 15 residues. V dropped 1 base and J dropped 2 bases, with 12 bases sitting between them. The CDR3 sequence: CASSLDTGTTYEQYF. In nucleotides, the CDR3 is TGTGCCAGCAGCTTAGATACGGGAACGACCTACGAGCAGTACTTC.

DNA for the CDR3: TGCAGTGCTACGGACCCGGCAGGGGAACAGCCCCAGCATTTT. Its protein product is CSATDPAGEQPQHF. This chain connects TRBV20-1 to TRBJ1-5, with D possibly matching TRBD1 (6 bases). Trimming cost V 4 bases and J 7 bases, with 17 bases left between them. From germline, CDR1 is DFQATT and CDR2 SNEGSKA (reference sequence). The CDR3 has 14 amino acids.

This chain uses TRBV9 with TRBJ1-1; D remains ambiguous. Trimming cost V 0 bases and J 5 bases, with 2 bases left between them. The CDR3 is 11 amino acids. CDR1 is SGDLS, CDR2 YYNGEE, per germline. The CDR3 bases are TGTGCCAGCAGCGTAGTTACTGAAGCTTTCTTT. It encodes CASSVVTEAFF.

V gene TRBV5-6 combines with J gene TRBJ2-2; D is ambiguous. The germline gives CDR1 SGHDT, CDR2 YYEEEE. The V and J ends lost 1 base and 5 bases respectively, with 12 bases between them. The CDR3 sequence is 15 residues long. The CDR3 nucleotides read TGTGCCAGCAGCTTGATCCCAAGTGGTACCGGGGAGCTGTTTTTT. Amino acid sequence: CASSLIPSGTGELFF.

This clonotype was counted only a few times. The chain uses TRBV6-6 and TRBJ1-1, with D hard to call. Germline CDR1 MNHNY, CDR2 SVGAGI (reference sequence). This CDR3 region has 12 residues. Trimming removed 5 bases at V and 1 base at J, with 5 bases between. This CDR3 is CASSRKNTEAFF. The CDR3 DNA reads TGTGCCAGCAGTCGCAAGAACACTGAAGCTTTCTTT.

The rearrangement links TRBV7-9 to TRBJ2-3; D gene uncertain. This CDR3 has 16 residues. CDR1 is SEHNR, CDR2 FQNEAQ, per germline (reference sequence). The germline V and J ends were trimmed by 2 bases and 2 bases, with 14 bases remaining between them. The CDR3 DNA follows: TGTGCCAGCAGCTTAATGGCGGTCCTAAACACAGATACGCAGTATTTT. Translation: CASSLMAVLNTDTQYF.

The DNA of the CDR3 is TGCAGCGTTGAAGCCCGCGGGGGGCAAAGGAGCTATGGCTACACCTTC. Its translation is CSVEARGGQRSYGYTF. The chain joins TRBV29-1 to TRBJ1-2; D might be TRBD1 (6 bases). In germline, CDR1 is SQVTM, CDR2 ANQGSEA. The CDR3 spans 16 residues. Trimming shortened V by 1 base and J by 4 bases, and 19 bases separated the two germline ends.

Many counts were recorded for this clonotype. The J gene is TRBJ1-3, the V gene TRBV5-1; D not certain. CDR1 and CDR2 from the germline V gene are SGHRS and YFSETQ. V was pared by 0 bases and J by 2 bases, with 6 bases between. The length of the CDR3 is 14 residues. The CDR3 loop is CASSLDVTGNTIYF. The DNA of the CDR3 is TGCGCCAGCAGCTTGGACGTCACTGGAAACACCATATATTTT.

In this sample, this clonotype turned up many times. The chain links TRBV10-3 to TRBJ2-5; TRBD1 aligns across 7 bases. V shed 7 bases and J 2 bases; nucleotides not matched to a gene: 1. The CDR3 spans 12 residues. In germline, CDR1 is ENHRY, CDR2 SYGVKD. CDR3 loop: CAIMDRQETQYF. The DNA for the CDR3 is TGTGCCATCATGGACAGGCAAGAGACCCAGTACTTC.

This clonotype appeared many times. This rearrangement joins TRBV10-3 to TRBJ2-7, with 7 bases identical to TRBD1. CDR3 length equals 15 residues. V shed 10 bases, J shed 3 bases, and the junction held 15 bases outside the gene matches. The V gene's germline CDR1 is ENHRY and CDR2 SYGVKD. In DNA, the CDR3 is TGTGCCACCGTCGGGATCGGGACAGCTTTCTACGAGCAGTACTTC. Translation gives CATVGIGTAFYEQYF.

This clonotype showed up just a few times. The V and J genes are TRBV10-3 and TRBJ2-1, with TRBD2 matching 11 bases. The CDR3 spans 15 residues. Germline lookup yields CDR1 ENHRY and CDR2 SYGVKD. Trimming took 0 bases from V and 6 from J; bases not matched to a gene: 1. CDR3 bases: TGTGCCATCAGTGAGTCACTAGCGGGAGTCAATGAGCAGTTCTTC. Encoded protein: CAISESLAGVNEQFF.

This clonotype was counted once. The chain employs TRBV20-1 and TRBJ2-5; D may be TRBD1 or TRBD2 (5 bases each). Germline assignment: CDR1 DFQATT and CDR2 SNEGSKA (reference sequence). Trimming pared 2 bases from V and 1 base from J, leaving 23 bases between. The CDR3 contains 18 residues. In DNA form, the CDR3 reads TGCAGTGCTAGATTCCGGGGCAGAATTTCAGTCGCCCAAGAGACCCAGTACTTC. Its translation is CSARFRGRISVAQETQYF.

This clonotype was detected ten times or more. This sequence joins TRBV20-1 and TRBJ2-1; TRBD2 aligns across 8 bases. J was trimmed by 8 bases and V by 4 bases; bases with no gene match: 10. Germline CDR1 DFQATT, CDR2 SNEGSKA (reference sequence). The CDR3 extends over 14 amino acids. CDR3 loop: CSAIAQRGLDEQFF. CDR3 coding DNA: TGCAGTGCTATTGCCCAGCGGGGGTTGGATGAGCAGTTCTTC.

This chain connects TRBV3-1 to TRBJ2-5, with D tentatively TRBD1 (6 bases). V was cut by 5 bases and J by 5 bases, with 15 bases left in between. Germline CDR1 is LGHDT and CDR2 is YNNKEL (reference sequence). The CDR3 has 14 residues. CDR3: CASSKGRGSETQYF. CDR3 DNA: TGTGCCAGCAGCAAGGGAAGGGGGTCTGAGACCCAGTACTTC.

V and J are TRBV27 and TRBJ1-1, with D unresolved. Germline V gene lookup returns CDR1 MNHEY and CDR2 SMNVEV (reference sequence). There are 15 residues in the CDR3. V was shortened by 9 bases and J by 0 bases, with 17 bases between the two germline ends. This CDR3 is CARVKLAPMNTEAFF. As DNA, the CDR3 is TGTGCCAGAGTTAAATTAGCACCTATGAACACTGAAGCTTTCTTT.

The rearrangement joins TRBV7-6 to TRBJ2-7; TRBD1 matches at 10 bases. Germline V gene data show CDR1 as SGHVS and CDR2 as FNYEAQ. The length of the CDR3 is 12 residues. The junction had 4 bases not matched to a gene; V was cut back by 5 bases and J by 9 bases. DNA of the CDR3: TGTGCCAGCAGCAACCGGGACAGGGGGCAGTACTTC. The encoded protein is CASSNRDRGQYF.

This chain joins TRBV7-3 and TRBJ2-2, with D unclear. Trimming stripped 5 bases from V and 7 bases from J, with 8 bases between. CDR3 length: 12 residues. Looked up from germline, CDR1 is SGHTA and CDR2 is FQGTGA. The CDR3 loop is CASSQLGGELFF. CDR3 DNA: TGTGCCAGCAGCCAGCTCGGCGGGGAGCTGTTTTTT.

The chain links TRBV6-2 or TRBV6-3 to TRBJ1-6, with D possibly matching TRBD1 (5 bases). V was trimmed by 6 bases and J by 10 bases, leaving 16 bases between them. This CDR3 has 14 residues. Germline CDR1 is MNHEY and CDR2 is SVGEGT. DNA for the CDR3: TGTGCCAGCAGCCAGCTTGGGGGTGAGTCACCCCTCCACTTT. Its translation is CASSQLGGESPLHF.